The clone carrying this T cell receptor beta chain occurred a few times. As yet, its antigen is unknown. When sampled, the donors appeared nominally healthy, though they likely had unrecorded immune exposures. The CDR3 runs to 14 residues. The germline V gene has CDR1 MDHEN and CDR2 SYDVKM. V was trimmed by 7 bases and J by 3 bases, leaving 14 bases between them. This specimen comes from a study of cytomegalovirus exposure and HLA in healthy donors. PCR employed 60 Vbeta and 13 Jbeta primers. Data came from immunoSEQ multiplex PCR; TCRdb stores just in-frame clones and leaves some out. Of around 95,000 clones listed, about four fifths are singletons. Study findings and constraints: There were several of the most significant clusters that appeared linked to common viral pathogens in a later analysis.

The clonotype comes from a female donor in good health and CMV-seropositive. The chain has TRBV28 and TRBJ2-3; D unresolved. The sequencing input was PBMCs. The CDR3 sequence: CASNTAEETDTQYF. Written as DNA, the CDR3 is TGTGCCAGCAATACTGCTGAGGAGACAGATACGCAGTATTTT.